This T cell receptor beta chain was documented in a study of blood T cell repertoires in COVID-19. The CDR3 totals 14 residues. J lost 4 bases, V lost 1 base, and 0 bases had no gene match. Germline V gene data show CDR1 as MGHRA and CDR2 as YSYEKL. The assay was immunoSEQ multiplex PCR, and TCRdb's table has in-frame clones only and misses some. There are 200,000 to 250,000 clones in the sample; approximately 92% occur only once, and 3.5% lies in the top ten. The source is a woman aged 18-29 years in a cohort exposed to, infected with or recovered from COVID-19 (not recorded which). The chain has TRBV4-1 and TRBJ2-5; 10 nucleotides agree with TRBD1. The sample consisted of PBMCs or T cells enriched from blood (not recorded which). The DNA of the CDR3 is TGCGCCAGCAGCCAAGGGGACAGGGGAGAGACCCAGTACTTC. Translation gives CASSQGDRGETQYF.